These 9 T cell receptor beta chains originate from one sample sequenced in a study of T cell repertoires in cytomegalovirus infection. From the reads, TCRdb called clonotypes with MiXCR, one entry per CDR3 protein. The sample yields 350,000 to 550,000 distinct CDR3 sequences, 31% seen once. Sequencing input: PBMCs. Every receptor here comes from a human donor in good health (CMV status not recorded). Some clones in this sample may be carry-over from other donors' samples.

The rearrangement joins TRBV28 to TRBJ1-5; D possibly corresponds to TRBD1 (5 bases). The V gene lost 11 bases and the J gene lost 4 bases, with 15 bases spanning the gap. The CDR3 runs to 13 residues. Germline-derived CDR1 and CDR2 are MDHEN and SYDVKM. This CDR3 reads CACWGRGNQPQHF. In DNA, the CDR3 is TGTGCCTGCTGGGGAAGGGGTAATCAGCCCCAGCATTTT.

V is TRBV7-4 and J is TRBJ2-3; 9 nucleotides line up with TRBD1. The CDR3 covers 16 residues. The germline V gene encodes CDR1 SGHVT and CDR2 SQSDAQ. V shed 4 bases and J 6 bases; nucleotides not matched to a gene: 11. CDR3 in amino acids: CASSSPRTGVRDTQYF. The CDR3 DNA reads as TGTGCCAGCAGCTCCCCCAGGACAGGGGTTCGTGATACGCAGTATTTT.

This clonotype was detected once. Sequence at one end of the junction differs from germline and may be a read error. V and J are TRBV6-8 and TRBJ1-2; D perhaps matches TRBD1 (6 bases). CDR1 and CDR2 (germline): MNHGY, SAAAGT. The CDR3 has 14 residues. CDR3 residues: CASTSIPPGDGYAF. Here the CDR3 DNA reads TGTGCCAGCACCTCGATCCCTCCAGGGGATGGCTACGCCTTC.

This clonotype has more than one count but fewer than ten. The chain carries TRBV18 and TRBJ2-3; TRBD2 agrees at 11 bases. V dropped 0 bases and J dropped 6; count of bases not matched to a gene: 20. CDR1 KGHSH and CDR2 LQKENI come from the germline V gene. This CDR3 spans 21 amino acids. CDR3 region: CASSPPLGHPGLADSPDTQYF. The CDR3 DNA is TGTGCCAGCTCACCACCCTTGGGACACCCGGGACTAGCGGACTCGCCGGATACGCAGTATTTT. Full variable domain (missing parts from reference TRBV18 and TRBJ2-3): NAGVMQNPRHLVRRRGQEARLRCSPMKGHSHVYWYRQLPEEGLKFMVYLQKENIIDESGMPKERFSAEFPKEGPSILRIQQVVRGDSAAYFCASSPPLGHPGLADSPDTQYFGPGTRLTVL.

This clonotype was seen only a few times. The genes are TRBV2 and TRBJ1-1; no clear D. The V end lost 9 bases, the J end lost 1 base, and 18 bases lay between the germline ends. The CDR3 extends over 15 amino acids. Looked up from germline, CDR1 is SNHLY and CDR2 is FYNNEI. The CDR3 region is CASYPGALRNTEAFF. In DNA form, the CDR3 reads TGTGCCAGTTACCCAGGAGCGCTTCGGAACACTGAAGCTTTCTTT.

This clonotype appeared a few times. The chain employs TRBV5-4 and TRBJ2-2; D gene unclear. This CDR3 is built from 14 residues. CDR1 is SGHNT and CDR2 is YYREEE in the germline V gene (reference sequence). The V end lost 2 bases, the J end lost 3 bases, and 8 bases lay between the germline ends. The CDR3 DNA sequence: TGTGCCAGCAGCTTACAGCGAGACACCGGGGAGCTGTTTTTT. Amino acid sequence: CASSLQRDTGELFF.

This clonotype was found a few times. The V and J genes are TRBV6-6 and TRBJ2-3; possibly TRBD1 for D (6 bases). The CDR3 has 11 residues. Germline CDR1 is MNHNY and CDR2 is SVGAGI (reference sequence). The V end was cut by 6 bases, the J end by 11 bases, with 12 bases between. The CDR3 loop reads CASRWQGKQYF. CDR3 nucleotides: TGTGCCAGCAGATGGCAGGGGAAGCAGTATTTT.

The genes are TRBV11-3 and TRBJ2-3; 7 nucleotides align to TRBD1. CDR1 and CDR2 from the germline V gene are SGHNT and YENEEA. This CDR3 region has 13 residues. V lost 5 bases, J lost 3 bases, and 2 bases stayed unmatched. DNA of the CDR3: TGTGCCAGCAGCCCACAGGGGACAGATACGCAGTATTTT. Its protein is CASSPQGTDTQYF.

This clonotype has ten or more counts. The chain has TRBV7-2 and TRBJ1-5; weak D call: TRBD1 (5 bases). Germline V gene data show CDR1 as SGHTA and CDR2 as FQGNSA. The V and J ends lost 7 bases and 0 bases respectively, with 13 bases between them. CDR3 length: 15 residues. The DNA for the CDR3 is TGTGCCAGCACAGAGGCAGGGTATAGCAATCAGCCCCAGCATTTT. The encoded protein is CASTEAGYSNQPQHF.